This T cell receptor beta chain stems from a study of blood T cell repertoires in COVID-19. The overall study: Researchers got acute and convalescent COVID-19 samples from the United States, Italy and Spain. T cells, B-cell-depleted T cells, or PBMCs supplied cDNA or gDNA.

As processed by the authors: Amplification with reference gene primers provided the estimates of nucleated cell counts. The data were produced by immunoSEQ multiplex PCR, yet TCRdb's version contains in-frame clones alone and is incomplete. That table furnishes V, J and clone size, whereas the DNA furnished D and trimming. The top ten clones hold approximately 15% of a sample with some 100,000 clones, roughly 84% of them seen once. CDR3 length: 15 amino acids. The germline V gene has CDR1 MNHEY and CDR2 SVGEGT. After removal of 2 bases from V and 9 bases from J, the junction contained 9 bases not matched to a gene.

The sequencing sample was made of peripheral blood. The chain has TRBV6-2 or TRBV6-3 and TRBJ2-1, with 8 positions matching TRBD2. This TCR was sampled from a woman in her sixties with acute or convalescent COVID-19. CDR3 nucleotides: TGTGCCAGCAGTTACCGGGGGGGGCCCTTACGTGAGCAGTTCTTC. Its translation is CASSYRGGPLREQFF.